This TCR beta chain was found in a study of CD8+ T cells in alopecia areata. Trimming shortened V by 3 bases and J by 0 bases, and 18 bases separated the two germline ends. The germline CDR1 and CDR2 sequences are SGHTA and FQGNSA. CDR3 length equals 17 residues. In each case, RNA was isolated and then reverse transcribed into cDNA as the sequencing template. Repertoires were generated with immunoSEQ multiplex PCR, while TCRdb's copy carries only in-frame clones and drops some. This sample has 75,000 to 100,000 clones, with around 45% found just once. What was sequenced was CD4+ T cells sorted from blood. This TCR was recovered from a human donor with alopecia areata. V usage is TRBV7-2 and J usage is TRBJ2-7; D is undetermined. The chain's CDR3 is CASSFQVGGTTSYEQYF. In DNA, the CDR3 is TGTGCCAGCAGCTTTCAAGTCGGCGGAACCACCTCCTACGAGCAGTACTTC.